These 9 T cell receptor beta chains originate from one sample sequenced in a study of vaccination and CD4 T cells after COVID-19. No antigen has been assigned to these receptors. With the Oncomine TCR Beta short-read assay, DNA from cultured CD4+ T cells was sequenced. TCRdb re-derived calls from the PCR reads in MiXCR, one entry per CDR3 protein. This sample has about 13,000 distinct CDR3 sequences; around 45% occur once, and the top ten carry 14% to 15%. The sample's treatment: approximately nine-day PBMC culture with coronavirus spike peptide pools or control peptides (ViraFEST assay). The sequenced sample consisted of CD4+ T cells from blood, cultured in vitro. The receptor set was obtained from a human donor who had recovered from COVID-19.

This clonotype was counted a few times. CDR3 in amino acids: CSATGGGAYQETQYF. The CDR3 DNA sequence: TGCAGTGCTACGGGCGGGGGGGCGTACCAAGAGACCCAGTACTTC. The genes are TRBV20-1 and TRBJ2-5; TRBD2 agrees at 9 bases. The germline gives CDR1 DFQATT, CDR2 SNEGSKA (reference sequence). The CDR3 has 15 residues. V was pared by 4 bases and J by 0 bases, with 6 bases of the junction left unmatched.

V and J are TRBV19 and TRBJ2-3; 14 bases agree with TRBD2. V gave up 5 bases and J gave up 1 base; unmatched junction bases: 5. The germline V gene encodes CDR1 LNHDA and CDR2 SQIVND (reference sequence). There are 17 residues in the CDR3. Here the CDR3 reads CASSRTSGGSGTDTQYF. The CDR3 DNA is TGTGCCAGTAGTCGGACTAGCGGGGGGTCCGGCACAGATACGCAGTATTTT.

This clonotype was seen only a few times. The chain recombines TRBV7-2 with TRBJ1-2; D perhaps matches TRBD1 (5 bases). The CDR3 contains 13 residues. In germline, CDR1 is SGHTA, CDR2 FQGNSA. V lost 5 bases, J lost 5 bases, and 12 bases lay in between. CDR3 amino acids: CASSQGILYGYTF. CDR3 nucleotide sequence: TGTGCCAGCAGCCAGGGAATCCTTTATGGCTACACCTTC.

The rearrangement joins TRBV25-1 to TRBJ1-3, with a tentative D call TRBD1 (6 bases). The CDR3 covers 16 residues. V was shortened by 5 bases and J by 0 bases, with 14 bases between the two germline ends. Germline CDR1 MGHDK, CDR2 SYGVNS. The CDR3 DNA follows: TGTGCCAGCAGTTCACAGGGCCTTAGCTCTGGAAACACCATATATTTT. It specifies CASSSQGLSSGNTIYF.

V and J are TRBV24-1 and TRBJ2-3; 9 bases map to TRBD2. Germline CDR1 KGHDR, CDR2 SFDVKD. The V and J ends lost 5 bases and 0 bases, in that order; junction bases with no gene match: 2. CDR3 length: 15 residues. CDR3 in amino acids: CATSARGGSTDTQYF. The CDR3 nucleotides are TGTGCCACCAGTGCGCGGGGGGGTAGCACAGATACGCAGTATTTT.

This clonotype has a handful of counts. V usage is TRBV6-1 and J usage is TRBJ2-5; TRBD1 or TRBD2 may be the D gene (6 bases each). Germline V CDR1 and CDR2: MNHNS, SASEGT. This CDR3 is 13 amino acids long. Trimming stripped 6 bases from V and 4 bases from J, with 12 bases between. Here the CDR3 reads CASRRGDRETQYF. The CDR3 DNA is TGTGCCAGCAGGAGGGGGGATCGAGAGACCCAGTACTTC.

V is TRBV19 and J is TRBJ1-6; D may be TRBD1 (5 bases). The CDR3 runs 16 residues. CDR1 and CDR2 (germline): LNHDA, SQIVND (reference sequence). V dropped 0 bases and J dropped 9 bases, with 15 bases sitting between them. The CDR3 loop is CASSIERWQGGSPLHF. Written as DNA, the CDR3 is TGTGCCAGTAGTATAGAACGCTGGCAGGGAGGTTCACCCCTCCACTTT.

In its sample, this clonotype was seen a few times. V usage is TRBV7-9 and J usage is TRBJ1-1; unclear D gene. Germline V gives CDR1 SEHNR, CDR2 FQNEAQ (reference sequence). The CDR3 spans 14 residues. Trimming removed 5 bases at V and 2 bases at J, with 12 bases between. The DNA of the CDR3 is TGTGCCAGCAGCCCACCCGGTTTAAACACTGAAGCTTTCTTT. This encodes CASSPPGLNTEAFF.

This chain uses TRBV19 with TRBJ1-5, with D unclear. Per germline, CDR1 LNHDA and CDR2 SQIVND (reference sequence). CDR3 length: 13 amino acids. Trimming cost V 7 bases and J 2 bases, with 9 bases left between them. The CDR3 sequence is CASTDFRNQPQHF. The CDR3 DNA is TGTGCCAGTACAGATTTTCGCAATCAGCCCCAGCATTTT.